The rows below give T cell receptor beta chains drawn from one sample of a study of cytomegalovirus exposure and HLA in healthy donors. Produced via immunoSEQ multiplex PCR; TCRdb's table is partial and in-frame only. The sample consists of around 160,000 clones, approximately 62% of them appearing once. Sequencing was performed on PBMCs. The receptors derive from a man in his fifties or sixties in good health and CMV-seronegative. The CDR3 runs from the conserved cysteine through the conserved F or W.

v_gene,j_gene,CDR3aa
TRBV28,TRBJ1-1,CATESFTEAFF
TRBV9,TRBJ2-3,CASSVRGDSTDTQYF
TRBV28,TRBJ2-7,CASSLYGRGSSYEQYF
TRBV5-1,-,CASSSTGGSYEQYF
TRBV28,TRBJ1-2,CASRTQQGSSYGYTF
TRBV21-1,TRBJ2-2,CASSKGAGGRGLTGELFF
TRBV6-6,TRBJ1-2,CASSSLLGLDYGYTF
TRBV27,TRBJ2-1,CATGRGVYSSYNEQFF
TRBV11-2,TRBJ1-2,CASTTLRGAYGYTF
TRBV19,TRBJ2-5,CASSIAPRVQETQYF
TRBV19,TRBJ1-3,CASSVQVTFSGNTIYF
TRBV18,TRBJ1-6,CASSPADSKSPLHF
TRBV4-1,TRBJ1-2,CASTLAGGSDGYTF
TRBV6-1,TRBJ2-3,CASRDILWADTQYF
TRBV7-2,TRBJ2-1,CASRRTGGESYNEQFF
TRBV11-2,TRBJ2-2,CASSGDQGGNANTGELFF
TRBV5-1,TRBJ1-1,CASSFGGANTEAFF
TRBV6-5,TRBJ1-1,CATVNSGTENTEAFF
TRBV19,TRBJ1-1,CASSKGHFNTEAFF
TRBV7-2,TRBJ2-1,CASSLALVDRAGNEQFF
TRBV5-1,TRBJ2-7,CASSPGGGEQYF
TRBV4-1,TRBJ1-2,CASSQERQGYYGYTF
TRBV18,TRBJ2-5,CASSPRGLAGGEETQYF
TRBV19,TRBJ2-4,CASSPRTEVAKNIQYF
TRBV6-1,TRBJ1-1,CASSGGQVRNTEAFF
TRBV6-6,TRBJ2-7,CASSQGFEYEQYF
TRBV27,TRBJ1-5,CASSPPGLGQPQHF
TRBV10-3,TRBJ2-1,CAISEGQGARDEQFF
TRBV5-1,TRBJ1-5,CASSLGRAGEPQHF
TRBV5-4,TRBJ1-1,CASSLGATVDTEAFF
TRBV19,TRBJ2-5,CATSRSGAVQETQYF
TRBV13,TRBJ2-5,CASSFQGLETQYF
TRBV5-1,TRBJ2-5,CASSLWTGEETQYF
TRBV5-1,TRBJ2-1,CASSLEPGINEQFF
TRBV7-2,TRBJ2-6,CASSVGGGRTGANVLTF
TRBV29-1,TRBJ2-6,CSVLGQGTGANVLTF
TRBV7-3,TRBJ2-7,CASSPQGTDEQYF
TRBV9,TRBJ1-3,CASSGTGGENTIYF
TRBV2,TRBJ1-5,CASSDGTNSNQPQHF